This T cell receptor (beta chain) was obtained from a study of Graves' ophthalmopathy and Graves' hyperthyroidism. Study as a whole: The collection of peripheral blood took place at initial diagnosis, before any treatment.

Orbital computed tomography, thyroid ultrasound, TRAb, serum thyroxine and clinical symptoms formed the basis of diagnosis. More than 7.5 ml of fresh blood yielded the PBMCs by density gradient. This clonotype was counted at least ten times. CDR3 regions of TCR beta were amplified from RNA transcripts. Second-round multiplex PCR came after a first-round RT-PCR that employed HTBI primers. One entry per CDR3 protein results from TCRdb running MiXCR on the multiplex PCR reads. The sample includes 400,000 or so distinct CDR3 sequences, approximately 15% of them seen just once. Germline lookup yields CDR1 LNHDA and CDR2 SQIVND (reference sequence). This CDR3 has 12 amino acids. V was trimmed by 7 bases and J by 4 bases, leaving 11 bases between them.

The receptor was derived from a woman aged 18-35 years with stable Graves' hyperthyroidism. The rearrangement uses TRBV19 and TRBJ2-7; the D gene is possibly TRBD2 (6 bases). The sequenced sample consisted of peripheral blood. The CDR3 DNA reads as TGTGCCAGTATGGAGGGTATATACGAGCAGTACTTC. Amino acid sequence: CASMEGIYEQYF.